This T cell receptor (beta chain) came from a study of PD-L1 blockade in urothelial cancer. Turning to the study itself: Patients had been given 0 to 3 earlier chemotherapy regimens. Peripheral blood specimens exhibited a median yield of about 140,000 T cells.

Profiled with immunoSEQ multiplex PCR; TCRdb holds only in-frame clones, not every one. The repertoire holds 35,000 to 45,000 clones, with 82% as singletons. Described time point: pretreatment peripheral blood. CDR1 and CDR2 from the germline V gene are MDHEN and SYDVKM. V dropped 5 bases and J dropped 2; count of bases not matched to a gene: 11. The CDR3 extends over 16 amino acids. The chain has TRBV28 and TRBJ1-2, with TRBD1 identical over 7 bases. The TCR sequence derives from a man between 60 and 75 years old with urothelial cancer. Here the sequenced sample was PBMCs, taken around atezolizumab (anti-PD-L1) treatment. The chain's CDR3 is CASSPRGMTGNYGYTF. For the CDR3, the DNA is TGTGCCAGCAGTCCTCGAGGAATGACAGGGAACTATGGCTACACCTTC.